This paragraph covers one T cell receptor beta chain sequence. Its antigen is still unknown. This entry belongs to a study of cytotoxic CD8 clonotypes in ibrutinib-treated CLL. The overall study: Productive templates per sample averaged roughly 260,000; productive rearrangements, 75,000 to 100,000. Whole-study findings and limits: Starting clonality was above that of age-matched healthy donors and tracked circulating CD8+ T-cell counts. Baseline levels were approached again at progression, after clonality had risen at ibrutinib response.

CDR1 SNHLY and CDR2 FYNNEI come from the germline V gene. The CDR3 sequence is 13 residues long. V was clipped by 10 bases and J by 6 bases; unmatched bases: 2. TCR beta library input comprised approximately 1.9 micrograms of genomic DNA from cryopreserved PBMCs. Sequencing was performed with immunoSEQ multiplex PCR; in TCRdb, only in-frame clones are kept and a portion is missing. The sample carries some 290,000 clones, about 77% recorded once. The starting material was PBMCs, obtained before ibrutinib treatment. The chain is built from TRBV2 and TRBJ2-2; 13 positions agree with TRBD2. This clonotype was sampled from a human donor with chronic lymphocytic leukemia. CDR3 nucleotide sequence: TGTGCCAAGACTAGCGGGAGGTCCGGGGAGCTGTTTTTT. Translation gives CAKTSGRSGELFF.